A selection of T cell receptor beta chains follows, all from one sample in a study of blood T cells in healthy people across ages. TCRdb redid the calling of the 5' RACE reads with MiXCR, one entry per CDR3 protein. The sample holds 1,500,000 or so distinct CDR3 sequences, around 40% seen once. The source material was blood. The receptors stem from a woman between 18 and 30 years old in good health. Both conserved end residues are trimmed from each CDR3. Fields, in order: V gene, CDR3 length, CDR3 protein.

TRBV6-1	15	ASRPVRAQPQNEKLF
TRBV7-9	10	ASSTRSEKLF
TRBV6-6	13	ASSYGGTGRETQY
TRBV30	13	AKRAQGVTNYGYT
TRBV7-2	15	ASSLAGAYITMGEQY
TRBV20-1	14	SALPRVQGYSYEQY
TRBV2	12	ASKWDRTTDTQY
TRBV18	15	ASSPGRGPYSNQPQH
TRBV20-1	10	SAKQAWNEQF
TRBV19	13	ASSIAAGANTEAF
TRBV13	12	ASSVRQSGYEQY
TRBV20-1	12	SARKEQGGQPQH
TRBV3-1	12	ASSHTGNRNEQY
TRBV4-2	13	ASSSLAVNDNEQY
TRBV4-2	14	ASSQDNGGISYEQY
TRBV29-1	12	SVQDVLSSYEQY